This entry describes one T cell receptor beta chain. The source of the sample is a study of blood T cell repertoires in COVID-19. Method: immunoSEQ multiplex PCR; TCRdb's copy keeps in-frame clones and lacks some. Of about 260,000 clones listed, 75% to 95% are singletons. The sample comprised PBMCs or T cells enriched from blood (not recorded which). The TCR sequence derives from a man aged 35 to 55 who had been exposed to COVID-19.

CDR3 coding DNA: TGTGCCAGCAGTGGACAGAACAGCAATCAGCCCCAGCATTTT. This sequence encodes CASSGQNSNQPQHF. The rearrangement uses TRBV2 and TRBJ1-5, with D possibly matching TRBD1 (5 bases). V was clipped by 4 bases and J by 1 base, with 8 bases between them. This CDR3 spans 14 amino acids. Germline V CDR1 and CDR2: SNHLY, FYNNEI.